Following are 20 T cell receptor beta chains from one sample sequenced in a study of cytomegalovirus exposure and HLA in healthy donors. 13 Jbeta primers and 60 Vbeta primers were used for the PCR. Profiling relied on immunoSEQ multiplex PCR, and the TCRdb table lists in-frame clones only, not all of them. Among roughly 130,000 clones listed, 80% were seen once. Sequenced sample: PBMCs. These receptors came from a man aged 35-49 years in good health and CMV-seronegative.

V gene TRBV10-3 combines with J gene TRBJ1-4, with D unclear. Germline V gene data show CDR1 as ENHRY and CDR2 as SYGVKD. The CDR3 runs to 13 residues. V shed 10 bases and J shed 6 bases, with 15 bases lying between them. CDR3 sequence: CATRPGMDEKLFF. The CDR3 nucleotides read TGTGCCACCAGGCCCGGGATGGATGAAAAACTGTTTTTT.

The chain couples TRBV7-9 to TRBJ2-5; no definite D call. The CDR3 is 17 residues long. The ends were cut back, 1 base at V and 5 bases at J, with 20 bases in the middle. Germline V gene data show CDR1 as SEHNR and CDR2 as FQNEAQ (reference sequence). The CDR3: CASSLGYPRRATETQYF. CDR3 DNA sequence: TGTGCCAGCAGCTTAGGGTACCCTAGGCGAGCTACGGAGACCCAGTACTTC. Combining the CDR3 with reference TRBV7-9 and TRBJ2-5 gives the whole variable domain DTGVSQNPRHKITKRGQNVTFRCDPISEHNRLYWYRQTLGQGPEFLTYFQNEAQLEKSRLLSDRFSAERPKGSFSTLEIQRTEQGDSAMYLCASSLGYPRRATETQYFGPGTRLLVL.

The chain is built from TRBV7-7 and TRBJ2-2, with D perhaps matching TRBD1 (6 bases). CDR1 and CDR2 (germline): SSHAT, FNYEAQ (reference sequence). The CDR3 length is 15 residues. V was pared by 5 bases and J by 6 bases, with 16 bases between. The CDR3 protein is CASSPSSGAPGELFF. The CDR3 bases are TGTGCCAGCAGCCCCTCGTCAGGGGCCCCCGGGGAGCTGTTTTTT.

This clone was recorded a few times. The gene calls are TRBV2 and TRBJ2-7, with TRBD1 matching 7 bases. CDR1 SNHLY and CDR2 FYNNEI come from the germline V gene. CDR3 length equals 20 residues. With V trimmed by 2 bases and J by 4 bases, 23 bases remained unmatched. This CDR3 reads CASSEPAGGRDQASWYEQYF. The CDR3 DNA is TGTGCCAGCAGTGAACCAGCAGGGGGAAGGGATCAAGCGAGCTGGTACGAGCAGTACTTC. Looking up the rest from reference TRBV2 and TRBJ2-7 gives the full variable domain: EPEVTQTPSHQVTQMGQEVILRCVPISNHLYFYWYRQILGQKVEFLVSFYNNEISEKSEIFDDQFSVERPDGSNFTLKIRSTKLEDSAMYFCASSEPAGGRDQASWYEQYFGPGTRLTVT.

This sequence joins TRBV5-1 and TRBJ1-3; D not certain. CDR1 is SGHRS, CDR2 YFSETQ, per germline. V lost 5 bases to trimming and J lost 0 bases, with 9 bases between them. The CDR3 sequence is 14 residues long. The CDR3 DNA reads TGCGCCAGCAGTGTAGATGCCTCTGGAAACACCATATATTTT. Protein sequence: CASSVDASGNTIYF.

The chain carries TRBV7-6 and TRBJ2-1; 13 bases match TRBD2. CDR3 size: 15 residues. In germline, CDR1 is SGHVS, CDR2 FNYEAQ. V lost 5 bases and J lost 7; bases outside the gene matches: 5. The CDR3 DNA follows: TGTGCCAGCAGCGAACTAGCGGGGGGGCATAATGAGCAGTTCTTC. Translation: CASSELAGGHNEQFF.

The chain employs TRBV27 and TRBJ2-2, with D possibly TRBD1 on 6 matching bases. Deletions cut 2 bases from V and 4 bases from J, with 17 bases between. Germline lookup yields CDR1 MNHEY and CDR2 SMNVEV (reference sequence). The CDR3 runs 17 residues. CDR3 residues: CASSLHGQGPGTGELFF. CDR3 coding DNA: TGTGCCAGCAGTTTACATGGGCAGGGGCCCGGCACCGGGGAGCTGTTTTTT.

The chain joins TRBV18 to TRBJ1-1; a possible D gene is TRBD1 (6 bases). V dropped 3 bases and J dropped 4 bases, with 12 bases sitting between them. From germline, CDR1 is KGHSH and CDR2 LQKENI. This CDR3 contains 14 residues. As DNA, the CDR3 is TGTGCCAGCTCACCGAATGGACAGCTCACTGAAGCTTTCTTT. Protein sequence: CASSPNGQLTEAFF.

The V and J genes are TRBV6-5 and TRBJ2-3; TRBD2 agrees at 14 bases. V lost 10 bases to trimming and J lost 5 bases; unmatched junction nucleotides: 2. The CDR3 is 13 residues long. The germline CDR1 and CDR2 sequences are MNHEY and SVGAGI. The DNA of the CDR3 is TGTGCCACCGGACTAGCGGGGGGAGATACGCAGTATTTT. Amino acid sequence: CATGLAGGDTQYF.

The CDR3: CASSPQLPGVTDEQFF. The CDR3 coding sequence is TGTGCCAGCTCACCCCAGCTGCCAGGGGTGACGGATGAGCAGTTCTTC. V is TRBV18 and J is TRBJ2-1; weak D call: TRBD1 (6 bases). The V end lost 3 bases, the J end lost 8 bases, and 20 bases lay between the germline ends. The CDR3 runs 16 residues. Germline loops: CDR1 KGHSH, CDR2 LQKENI.

The rearrangement links TRBV7-9 to TRBJ1-1, with 8 bases fitting TRBD1. After removal of 5 bases from V and 7 bases from J, the junction contained 6 bases not matched to a gene. The CDR3 is 13 residues long. From germline, CDR1 is SEHNR and CDR2 FQNEAQ (reference sequence). The CDR3 protein is CASSRHDRGEAFF. The DNA of the CDR3 is TGTGCCAGCAGCCGCCATGACAGGGGTGAAGCTTTCTTT.

V and J are TRBV28 and TRBJ1-2; the match to TRBD1 covers 9 bases. Unmatched junction bases numbered 4, after V lost 3 bases and J lost 5 bases. CDR3 length: 14 amino acids. The germline V gene has CDR1 MDHEN and CDR2 SYDVKM. The CDR3 region has the DNA TGTGCCAGCAGTTTGGGACAGGGCCCTTATGGCTACACCTTC. It is translated as CASSLGQGPYGYTF.

This rearrangement joins TRBV7-9 to TRBJ1-4; possibly TRBD1 for D (6 bases). The CDR3 runs 15 residues. V was trimmed by 2 bases and J by 7 bases, leaving 14 bases between them. The germline CDR1 and CDR2 sequences are SEHNR and FQNEAQ (reference sequence). As DNA, the CDR3 is TGTGCCAGCAGCTTAAGTTGGACAGCCGTTGAAAAACTGTTTTTT. It codes for CASSLSWTAVEKLFF. Together with reference TRBV7-9 and TRBJ1-4, the CDR3 gives the full variable domain: DTGVSQNPRHKITKRGQNVTFRCDPISEHNRLYWYRQTLGQGPEFLTYFQNEAQLEKSRLLSDRFSAERPKGSFSTLEIQRTEQGDSAMYLCASSLSWTAVEKLFFGSGTQLSVL.

The rearrangement links TRBV7-8 to TRBJ2-7; D is uncertain. The CDR3 runs to 13 residues. The V gene lost 3 bases and the J gene lost 0 bases, with 6 bases spanning the gap. Germline CDR1 SGHVS, CDR2 FQNEAQ. The CDR3 nucleotides are TGTGCCAGCAGCTTTGGCAGCTCCTACGAGCAGTACTTC. Translated: CASSFGSSYEQYF.

The J gene is TRBJ2-7, the V gene TRBV15; a weak D match, TRBD2 (5 bases). CDR1 and CDR2 (germline): LNHNV, YYDKDF (reference sequence). CDR3 size: 15 residues. V was shortened by 0 bases and J by 4 bases, with 13 bases between the two germline ends. CDR3 sequence (DNA): TGTGCCACCAGCAGAGATGGGCTAACGGGGTACGAGCAGTACTTC. The encoded protein is CATSRDGLTGYEQYF.

The chain combines TRBV5-4 with TRBJ2-1; tentative D call: TRBD2 (6 bases). The germline gives CDR1 SGHNT, CDR2 YYREEE (reference sequence). The CDR3 covers 15 residues. Trimming took 0 bases from V and 6 from J, leaving 13 bases between them. The DNA for the CDR3 is TGTGCCAGCAGCTTGGCTACCGGGACTGGCAATGAGCAGTTCTTC. Translating it yields CASSLATGTGNEQFF.

This clone was seen once. The identical CDR3 is also encoded by other nucleotide sequences in the sample. The J gene is TRBJ2-5, the V gene TRBV4-1; 8 nucleotides line up with TRBD1. The V gene end was trimmed by 4 bases and the J gene end by 4 bases; junction bases not matched to a gene: 2. Looked up from germline, CDR1 is MGHRA and CDR2 is YSYEKL. The length of the CDR3 is 13 residues. DNA of the CDR3: TGCGCCAGCAGCCTTACAGGGGGAGAGACCCAGTACTTC. This gives the protein CASSLTGGETQYF.

This chain links TRBV28 with TRBJ1-4; D is unresolved. Trimming stripped 6 bases from V and 0 bases from J, with 20 bases between. This CDR3 spans 18 amino acids. CDR1 MDHEN and CDR2 SYDVKM come from the germline V gene. The CDR3, as DNA: TGTGCCAGCAGGCGGGCCGGACGGTTGAGGGCAACTAATGAAAAACTGTTTTTT. Its translation is CASRRAGRLRATNEKLFF.

The rearrangement links TRBV18 to TRBJ1-5; possibly TRBD1 for D (6 bases). The CDR3 sequence is 16 residues long. From germline, CDR1 is KGHSH and CDR2 LQKENI. The ends were cut back, 2 bases at V and 2 bases at J, with 13 bases in the middle. The CDR3 DNA sequence: TGTGCCAGCTCACCAGAGGTACAGGGAGGCAATCAGCCCCAGCATTTT. This gives the protein CASSPEVQGGNQPQHF.

The chain recombines TRBV7-2 with TRBJ1-1, with no clear D. Trimming shortened V by 5 bases and J by 1 base, and 14 bases separated the two germline ends. Germline CDR1 SGHTA, CDR2 FQGNSA. The CDR3 length is 15 residues. CDR3 DNA sequence: TGTGCCAGCAGCCTAGTAGGGAGAGGGAACACTGAAGCTTTCTTT. This encodes CASSLVGRGNTEAFF.